This T cell receptor (beta chain) was retrieved from a study of CD8+CD57+ T cells in acquired aplastic anemia. Across the study: DNA from sorted CD4+ and CD8+ cells averaged approximately 3.5 ug. Whole-study results and caveats: Patients and controls were not found to differ significantly in CD8+ Simpson's diversity. Roughly 30 CD8+ CDR3 sequences occurred in both the patients and the controls.

Note on this clonotype: Antigen specificity is unknown.

Investigators profiled TCR beta VDJ and CDR3 from genomic DNA template. TCRdb independently ran MiXCR on the reads; one entry per CDR3 protein. The data contain roughly 220,000 distinct CDR3 sequences, around three fifths of them singletons. CDR3 length: 17 amino acids. V lost 0 bases to trimming and J lost 7 bases; unmatched junction nucleotides: 10. Looked up from germline, CDR1 is SGHAT and CDR2 is FQNNGV. Whoever was chosen for sequencing had shown CD8+CD57+ cell expansion by flow cytometry. This sequence was found in a human donor with aplastic anemia. The sequencing sample was made of sorted CD4+, CD8+, or CD8+CD57+ T cells (not recorded which) from PBMCs. The V and J genes are TRBV11-2 and TRBJ2-5; 11 bases map to TRBD2. DNA of the CDR3: TGTGCCAGCAGCTTAGAAGGTAGCGGGAGGGACCGGGGGACCCAGTACTTC. This translates into CASSLEGSGRDRGTQYF.